The present T cell receptor (beta chain) was sequenced within a study of early T cells in non-severe SARS-CoV-2 infection. TCRdb reprocessed the 5' RACE reads via MiXCR and lists one record per CDR3 protein. The data show fewer than 60,000 distinct CDR3 sequences, 9% to 9.5% seen once. In its sample, this clonotype was seen many times. Trimming shortened V by 3 bases and J by 0 bases, and 5 bases separated the two germline ends. CDR3 length equals 13 residues. This chain uses TRBV12-3 or TRBV12-4 with TRBJ1-1; D call uncertain. This receptor was obtained from an adult who was a healthcare worker with PCR-confirmed SARS-CoV-2 infection or an uninfected control (not recorded which). Sequenced sample: whole blood. The CDR3 here is CASSFMMNTEAFF. The CDR3 nucleotides are TGTGCCAGCAGTTTCATGATGAACACTGAAGCTTTCTTT.